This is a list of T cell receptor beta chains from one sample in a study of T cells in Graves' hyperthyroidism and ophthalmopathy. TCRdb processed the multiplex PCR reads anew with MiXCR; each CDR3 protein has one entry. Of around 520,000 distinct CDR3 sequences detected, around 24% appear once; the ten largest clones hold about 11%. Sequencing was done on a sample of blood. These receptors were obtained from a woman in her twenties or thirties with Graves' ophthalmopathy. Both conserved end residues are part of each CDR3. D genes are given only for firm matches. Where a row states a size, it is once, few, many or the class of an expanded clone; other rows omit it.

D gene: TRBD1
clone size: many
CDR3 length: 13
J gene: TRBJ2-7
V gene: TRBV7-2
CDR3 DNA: TGTGCCAGCGGCTCACTCAGGGGGAGCGAGCAGTACTTC
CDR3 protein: CASGSLRGSEQYF

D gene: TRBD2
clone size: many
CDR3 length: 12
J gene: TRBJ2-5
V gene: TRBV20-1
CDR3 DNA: TGCAGTGCTCGGACTAGCGGGTGGACCCAGTACTTC
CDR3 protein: CSARTSGWTQYF

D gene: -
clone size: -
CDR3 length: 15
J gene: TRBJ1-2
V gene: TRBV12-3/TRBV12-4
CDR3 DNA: TGTGCCAGCAGCGTAGGGGTGGGGCCGAGCTATGGCTACACCTTC
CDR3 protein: CASSVGVGPSYGYTF

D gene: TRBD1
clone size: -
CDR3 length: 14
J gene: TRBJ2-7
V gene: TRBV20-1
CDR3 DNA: TGCAGTGCTAGCCGGGACAGGGTGATCTACGAGCAGTACTTC
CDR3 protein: CSASRDRVIYEQYF

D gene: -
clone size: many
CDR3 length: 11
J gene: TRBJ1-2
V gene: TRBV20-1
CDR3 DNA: TGCAGTGCCCGTTGGAATGATGGCTACACCTTC
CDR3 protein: CSARWNDGYTF

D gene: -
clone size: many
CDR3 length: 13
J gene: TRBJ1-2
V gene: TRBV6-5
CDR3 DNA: TGTGCCAGCAGATCCCAGGAAAGCTATGGCTACACCTTC
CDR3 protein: CASRSQESYGYTF

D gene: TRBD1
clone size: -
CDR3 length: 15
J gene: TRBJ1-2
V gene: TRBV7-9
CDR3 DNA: TGTGCCAGCAGCTTAGCCTGGGACAGCGGATATGGCTACACCTTC
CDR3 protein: CASSLAWDSGYGYTF

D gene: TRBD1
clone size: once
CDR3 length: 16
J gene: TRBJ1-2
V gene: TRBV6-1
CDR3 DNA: TGTGCCAGCAGTGGCCTGAGGACAGGGGCTAACTATGGCTACACCTTC
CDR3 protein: CASSGLRTGANYGYTF

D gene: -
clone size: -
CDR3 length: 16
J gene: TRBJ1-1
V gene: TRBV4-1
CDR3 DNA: TGCGCCGGCAGCCAAGGCAGGAATGGGAGGGACACTGAAGCTTTCTTT
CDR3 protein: CAGSQGRNGRDTEAFF

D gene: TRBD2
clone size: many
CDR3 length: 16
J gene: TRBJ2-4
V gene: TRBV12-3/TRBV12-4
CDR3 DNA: TGTGCCAGCAGTTTAATGCGGGAGTGGAACAAAAACATTCAGTACTTC
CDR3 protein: CASSLMREWNKNIQYF

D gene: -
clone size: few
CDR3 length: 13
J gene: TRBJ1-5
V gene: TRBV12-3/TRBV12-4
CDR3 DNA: TGTGCCAGCAGACGGACAATAAATCAGCCCCAGCATTTT
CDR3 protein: CASRRTINQPQHF

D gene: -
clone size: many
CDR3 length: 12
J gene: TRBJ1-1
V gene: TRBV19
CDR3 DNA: TGTGCCAGTAGCGAGGGGACCACTGAAGCTTTCTTT
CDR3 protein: CASSEGTTEAFF

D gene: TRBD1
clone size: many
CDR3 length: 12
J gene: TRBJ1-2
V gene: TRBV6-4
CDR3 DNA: TGTGCCAGCAGACAAACAGGGGAAGGCTACACCTTC
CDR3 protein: CASRQTGEGYTF

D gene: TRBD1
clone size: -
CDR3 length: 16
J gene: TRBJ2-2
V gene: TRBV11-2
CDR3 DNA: TGTGCCAGCAGCCCTGGACAGGGAAGAATCACCGGGGAGCTGTTTTTT
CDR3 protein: CASSPGQGRITGELFF

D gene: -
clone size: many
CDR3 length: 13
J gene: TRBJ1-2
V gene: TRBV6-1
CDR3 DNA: TGTGCCAGCAGTGCAAGACAGAACTATGGCTACACCTTC
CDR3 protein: CASSARQNYGYTF

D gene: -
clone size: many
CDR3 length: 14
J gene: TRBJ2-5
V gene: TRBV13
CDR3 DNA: TGTGCCAGCAGCTCCCCGCCGGGGGAAGAGACCCAGTACTTC
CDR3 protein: CASSSPPGEETQYF

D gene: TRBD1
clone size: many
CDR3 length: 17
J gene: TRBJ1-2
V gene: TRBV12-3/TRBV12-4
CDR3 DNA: TGTGCCAGCAGTTCGACCCGTCCGGGACAGCTTAACTATGGCTACACCTTC
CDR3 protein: CASSSTRPGQLNYGYTF

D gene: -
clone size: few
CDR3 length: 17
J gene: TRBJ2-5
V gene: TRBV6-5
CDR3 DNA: TGTGCCAGCAGTTACCCCCCGGGCAGGGGTGAGGGGGAGACCCAGTACTTC
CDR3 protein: CASSYPPGRGEGETQYF

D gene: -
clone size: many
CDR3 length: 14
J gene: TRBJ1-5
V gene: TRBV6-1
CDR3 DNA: TGTGCCAGCAGTCGGCAGCACTCCAATCAGCCCCAGCATTTT
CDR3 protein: CASSRQHSNQPQHF

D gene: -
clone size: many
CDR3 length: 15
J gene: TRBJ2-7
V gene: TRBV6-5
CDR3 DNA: TGTGCCAGCAGTTACTCGTCCTTAGAGGCCTACGAGCAGTACTTC
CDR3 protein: CASSYSSLEAYEQYF

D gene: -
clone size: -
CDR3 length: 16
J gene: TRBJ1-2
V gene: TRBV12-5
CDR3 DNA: TGTGCTAGTGGTTTGGTACGTGGAGAAACCAATGATGGCTACACCTTC
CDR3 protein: CASGLVRGETNDGYTF

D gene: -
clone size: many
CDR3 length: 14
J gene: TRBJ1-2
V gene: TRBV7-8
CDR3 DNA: TGTGCCAGCACCGCTTTCGGGGGTGGCTATGGCTACACCTTC
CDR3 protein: CASTAFGGGYGYTF

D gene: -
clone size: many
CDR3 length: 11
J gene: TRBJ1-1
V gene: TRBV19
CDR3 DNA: TGTGCCAGTACCCTGGACAGAGAAGCTTTCTTT
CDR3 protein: CASTLDREAFF

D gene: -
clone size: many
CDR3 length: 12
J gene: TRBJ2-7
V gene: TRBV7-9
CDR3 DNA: TGTGCCAGCAGCGTCGCCCTTGCGGAGCAGTACTTC
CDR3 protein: CASSVALAEQYF

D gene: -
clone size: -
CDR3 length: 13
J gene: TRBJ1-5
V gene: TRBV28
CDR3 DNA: TGTGCCAGCAGTTTCGTGGAGGGTCAGCCCCAGCATTTT
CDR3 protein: CASSFVEGQPQHF

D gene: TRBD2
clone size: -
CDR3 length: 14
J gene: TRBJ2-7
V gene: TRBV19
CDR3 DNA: TGTGCCAGTAGTATAGGAGCGGGAGGGAGCGAGCAGTACTTC
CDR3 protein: CASSIGAGGSEQYF